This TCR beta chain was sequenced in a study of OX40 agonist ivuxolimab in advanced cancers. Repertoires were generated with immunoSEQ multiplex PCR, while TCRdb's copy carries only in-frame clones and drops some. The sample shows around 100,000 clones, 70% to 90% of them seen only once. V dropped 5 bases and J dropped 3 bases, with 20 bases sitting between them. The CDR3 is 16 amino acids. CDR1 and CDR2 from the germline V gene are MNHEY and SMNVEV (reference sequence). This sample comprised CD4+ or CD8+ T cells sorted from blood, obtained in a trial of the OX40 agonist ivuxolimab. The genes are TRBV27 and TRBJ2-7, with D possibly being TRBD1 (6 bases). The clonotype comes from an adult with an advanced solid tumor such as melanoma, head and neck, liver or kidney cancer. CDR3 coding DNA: TGTGCCAGCAGTCCTAGGCCCCGGACGGACAGCTACGAGCAGTACTTC. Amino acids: CASSPRPRTDSYEQYF.